One T cell receptor (beta chain) is described in this entry. Assay used: immunoSEQ multiplex PCR; TCRdb lists only in-frame clones, some missing. The table records 100,000 to 150,000 clones, roughly 80% of them present only once. The germline V gene has CDR1 GTSNPN and CDR2 SVGIG (reference sequence). This CDR3 spans 14 amino acids. Trimming left V 3 bases short and J 2 bases short, with 14 bases between. These data originate in a study of radiation and T cells in renal cell carcinoma. This sample's time point: baseline pretreatment blood. Treatment in this sample: 15 Gy SBRT to primary tumor, nephrectomy 4 weeks later.

This receptor was identified in a woman in her fifties or sixties with renal cell carcinoma. The material sequenced was blood, taken from a patient whose treatment included radiotherapy and nephrectomy. The J gene is TRBJ2-7, the V gene TRBV30; no definite D call. CDR3 nucleotides: TGTGCCTGGAGGGTAGACCCGCGCGCCTACGAGCAGTACTTC. Translated: CAWRVDPRAYEQYF. The full variable domain, in which reference TRBV30 and TRBJ2-7 provide the parts outside the CDR3, is SQTIHQWPATLVQPVGSPLSLECTVEGTSNPNLYWYRQAAGRGLQLLFYSVGIGQISSEVPQNLSASRPQDRQFILSSKKLLLSDSGFYLCAWRVDPRAYEQYFGPGTRLTVT.